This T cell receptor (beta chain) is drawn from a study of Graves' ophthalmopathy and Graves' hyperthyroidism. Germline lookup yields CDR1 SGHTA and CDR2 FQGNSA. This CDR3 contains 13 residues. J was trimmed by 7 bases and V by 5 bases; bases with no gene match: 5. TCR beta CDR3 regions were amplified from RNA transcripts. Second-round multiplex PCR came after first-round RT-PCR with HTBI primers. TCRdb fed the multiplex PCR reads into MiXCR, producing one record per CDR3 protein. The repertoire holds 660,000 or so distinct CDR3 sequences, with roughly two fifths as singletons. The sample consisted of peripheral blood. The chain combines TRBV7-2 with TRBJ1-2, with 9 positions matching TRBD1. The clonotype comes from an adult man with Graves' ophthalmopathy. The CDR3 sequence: CASSPTGGSGYTF. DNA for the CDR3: TGTGCCAGCAGCCCTACAGGGGGCAGTGGCTACACCTTC.